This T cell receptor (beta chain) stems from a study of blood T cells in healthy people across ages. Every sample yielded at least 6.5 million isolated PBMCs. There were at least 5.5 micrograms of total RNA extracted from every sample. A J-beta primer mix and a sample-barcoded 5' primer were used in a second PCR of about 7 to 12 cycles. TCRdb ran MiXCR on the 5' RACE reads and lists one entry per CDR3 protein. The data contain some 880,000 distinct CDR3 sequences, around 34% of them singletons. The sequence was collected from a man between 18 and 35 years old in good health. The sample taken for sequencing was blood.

CDR3 coding DNA: TGCGCCAGCAGCCTAACAGGGGGCGCCAAGTTTTTTGGGATGAACACTGAAGCTTTCTTT. This encodes CASSLTGGAKFFGMNTEAFF. This chain uses TRBV5-1 with TRBJ1-1; 9 bases map to TRBD1. Losses at the gene ends were 4 bases for V and 0 bases for J; bases not matched to a gene: 19. The CDR3 length is 20 residues. The germline V gene encodes CDR1 SGHRS and CDR2 YFSETQ.